The 10 T cell receptor beta chains below were found in one sample sequenced in a study of neurological immune-mediated disorders. TCRdb reprocessed the 5' RACE reads via MiXCR and lists one record per CDR3 protein. This sample has 80,000 to 100,000 distinct CDR3 sequences, with roughly 3.2% found just once. The sequenced sample was PBMCs. The source is a woman between 45 and 65 years old with multiple sclerosis.

The chain uses TRBV7-6 and TRBJ1-5; D gene ambiguous. V gave up 0 bases and J gave up 0 bases, with 6 bases separating them. The CDR3 is 15 residues long. CDR1 and CDR2 (germline): SGHVS, FNYEAQ. For the CDR3, the DNA is TGTGCCAGCAGCTTAGCGGACTATAGCAATCAGCCCCAGCATTTT. It is translated as CASSLADYSNQPQHF.

This clonotype was seen repeatedly, ten times or more. The chain carries TRBV4-2 and TRBJ2-3; D may be TRBD1 or TRBD2 (5 bases each). V gave up 4 bases and J gave up 4 bases, with 9 bases separating them. CDR1 and CDR2 (germline): LGHNA, YNFKEQ. The CDR3 sequence is 13 residues long. This CDR3 reads CASSPRGPDTQYF. DNA for the CDR3: TGTGCCAGCAGCCCCCGGGGCCCAGATACGCAGTATTTT.

This clonotype was observed many times. Here the CDR3 DNA reads TGCGCCAGCAGCCCAACTTCCGGGACAGGGAATGAAAAACTGTTTTTT. Translating it yields CASSPTSGTGNEKLFF. This chain links TRBV5-1 with TRBJ1-4, with 9 bases that match TRBD1. Unmatched junction bases numbered 9, after V lost 4 bases and J lost 5 bases. The CDR3 contains 16 residues. Germline CDR1 SGHRS, CDR2 YFSETQ.

This clonotype was detected many times. V usage is TRBV12-3 or TRBV12-4 and J usage is TRBJ2-1; weak D call: TRBD2 (5 bases). The CDR3 has 12 amino acids. The V end lost 6 bases, the J end lost 3 bases, and 6 bases lay between the germline ends. CDR3 loop: CASSRDYNEQFF. DNA of the CDR3: TGTGCCAGCAGCCGGGACTACAATGAGCAGTTCTTC.

This clonotype has ten or more counts. The V call is TRBV5-1, the J call TRBJ1-1, with D possibly being TRBD1 (6 bases). CDR1 SGHRS and CDR2 YFSETQ come from the germline V gene. This CDR3 is built from 14 residues. The V end lost 0 bases, the J end lost 7 bases, and 13 bases lay between the germline ends. The CDR3 sequence is CASSLDVGGSEAFF. DNA of the CDR3: TGCGCCAGCAGCTTGGACGTCGGGGGCAGTGAAGCTTTCTTT.

This clonotype came up many times. The chain employs TRBV7-6 and TRBJ2-7; a weak D match, TRBD1 (5 bases). The CDR3 has 15 amino acids. The V end was cut by 5 bases, the J end by 2 bases, with 16 bases between. CDR1 SGHVS and CDR2 FNYEAQ come from the germline V gene. CDR3 coding DNA: TGTGCCAGCAGCCCCCAAGTCCCAGGGACCTACGAGCAGTACTTC. It is translated as CASSPQVPGTYEQYF.

This clonotype has a count of ten or more. J is TRBJ1-3 and V is TRBV12-3 or TRBV12-4, with no clear D. V was shortened by 2 bases and J by 4 bases, with 9 bases between the two germline ends. The CDR3 has 14 residues. CDR3 bases: TGTGCCAGCAGTTTACGAGGCACAGGAAACACCATATATTTT. Residues: CASSLRGTGNTIYF.

In this sample, this clonotype turned up a few times. This sequence joins TRBV12-3 or TRBV12-4 and TRBJ2-2; unclear D gene. The V and J ends lost 3 bases and 6 bases respectively, with 8 bases between them. The CDR3 is made up of 13 amino acids. CDR3 amino acids: CASSFRFPGELFF. Here the CDR3 DNA reads TGTGCCAGCAGTTTCAGGTTCCCCGGGGAGCTGTTTTTT.

The rearrangement joins TRBV3-1 to TRBJ1-2; D is uncertain. Looked up from germline, CDR1 is LGHDT and CDR2 is YNNKEL (reference sequence). V shed 0 bases and J shed 4 bases, with 12 bases lying between them. This CDR3 has 15 amino acids. In DNA form, the CDR3 reads TGTGCCAGCAGCCAAGATACGGGCGCTTCCTATGGCTACACCTTC. This gives the protein CASSQDTGASYGYTF.

This clonotype was detected many times. V gene TRBV6-5 combines with J gene TRBJ2-7, with 7 bases that match TRBD2. Germline values: CDR1 MNHEY, CDR2 SVGAGI. CDR3 size: 14 residues. V was pared by 5 bases and J by 7 bases, with 11 bases of the junction left unmatched. The CDR3 DNA reads TGTGCCAGCAGTCCCCTCGGGACTATTAAGGAGCAGTACTTC. Its protein is CASSPLGTIKEQYF.